This T cell receptor (beta chain) was sequenced in a study of blood T cell repertoires in COVID-19. Looking at the study overall: The United States, Italy and Spain were the sources of the acute and convalescent COVID-19 samples. In each case, the material was cDNA or gDNA derived from T cells, B-cell-depleted T cells, or PBMCs.

Original processing notes: It was from reference gene primer amplification that nucleated cell counts were estimated. Repertoires were generated with immunoSEQ multiplex PCR, while TCRdb's copy carries only in-frame clones and drops some. V and J calls and clone size are as listed in that table; D and trimming were resolved from the DNA. The sample carries 150,000 to 190,000 clones, under 85% recorded once. V was trimmed by 3 bases and J by 2 bases, leaving 16 bases between them. This CDR3 contains 17 residues. CDR1 SEHNR and CDR2 FQNEAQ come from the germline V gene (reference sequence). This clonotype was obtained from a woman older than 75 with acute or convalescent COVID-19. Sequencing was carried out using peripheral blood. The chain recombines TRBV7-9 with TRBJ2-2; no firm D call. CDR3 coding DNA: TGTGCCAGCAGCTTTCAATTATCTGGAGTTAACACCGGGGAGCTGTTTTTT. It is translated as CASSFQLSGVNTGELFF.